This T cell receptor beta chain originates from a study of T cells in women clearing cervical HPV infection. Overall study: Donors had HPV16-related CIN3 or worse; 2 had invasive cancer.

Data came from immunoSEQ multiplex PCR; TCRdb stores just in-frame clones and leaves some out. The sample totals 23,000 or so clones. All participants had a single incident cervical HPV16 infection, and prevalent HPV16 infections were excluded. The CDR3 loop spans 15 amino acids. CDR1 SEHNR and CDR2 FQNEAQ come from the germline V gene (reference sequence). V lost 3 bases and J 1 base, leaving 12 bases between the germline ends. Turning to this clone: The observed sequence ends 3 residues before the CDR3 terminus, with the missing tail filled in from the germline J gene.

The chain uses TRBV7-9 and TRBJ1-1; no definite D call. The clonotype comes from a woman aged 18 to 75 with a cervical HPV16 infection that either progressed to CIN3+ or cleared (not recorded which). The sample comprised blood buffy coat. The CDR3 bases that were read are TGTGCCAGCAGCTTTAGTTTTCGTAGGAACACTGAA. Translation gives CASSFSFRRNTE. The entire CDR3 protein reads CASSFSFRRNTEAFF.